This T cell receptor (beta chain) was sequenced during a study of control samples from healthy donors and cancer patients. The CDR3 extends over 14 amino acids. The V end lost 2 bases, the J end lost 3 bases, and 11 bases lay between the germline ends. The germline V gene encodes CDR1 SNHLY and CDR2 FYNNEI. Only in-frame clones appear in the TCRdb table, and some are missing; sequencing was by immunoSEQ multiplex PCR. This sample has roughly 80,000 clones, with approximately 89% found just once. This clonotype was sampled from a man aged 50 to 59 in good health. The rearrangement joins TRBV2 to TRBJ2-7; D remains ambiguous. Sequenced input: blood. In DNA form, the CDR3 reads TGTGCCAGCAGTGAAAGCCGGGCCGACTACGAGCAGTACTTC. This sequence encodes CASSESRADYEQYF.